A single TCR beta chain is shown here with its context. Authors' data handling: Using reference gene primer amplification, nucleated cell counts were estimated. The table came from immunoSEQ multiplex PCR; TCRdb's copy has only in-frame clones and leaves some out. V, J and clone size were drawn from that table, and D and trimming were deduced from the DNA. The repertoire holds about 210,000 clones, with 75% to 90% as singletons. The data belong to a study of blood T cell repertoires in COVID-19. Germline V gene lookup returns CDR1 SGDLS and CDR2 YYNGEE. The CDR3 extends over 16 amino acids. V was clipped by 4 bases and J by 6 bases; unmatched bases: 9.

Sequencing was done on a sample of peripheral blood. The chain recombines TRBV9 with TRBJ1-5; 11 nucleotides line up with TRBD1. This TCR derives from a middle-aged woman with acute or convalescent COVID-19. The CDR3 protein is CASSPQSGTGGQPQHF. The CDR3 DNA reads TGTGCCAGCAGCCCCCAATCTGGGACAGGGGGTCAGCCCCAGCATTTT.